The clone carrying this T cell receptor (beta chain) is a singleton in its sample. Its antigen is still unknown. V lost 5 bases and J 4 bases, leaving 13 bases between the germline ends. The CDR3 length is 14 residues. Germline CDR1 reads KGHSH; CDR2 reads LQKENI. Some clones are missing from TCRdb's copy, which holds only in-frame ones; the method was immunoSEQ multiplex PCR. This sample carries 200,000 to 300,000 clones, about 86% of them seen once, and the ten largest clones take over 0.5%. The entry originates in a study of Tregs in tolerant kidney transplant recipients. Study-wide results and caveats: The most relevant donor-specific Treg TCRbeta repertoire apparently came from expansion with activated donor B cells.

Thawed PBMCs were FACS-sorted into unstimulated CD4+CD25+CD127- regulatory T cells, CD4+CD25- non-regulatory cells, CD4 and CD8 cells. Material: CD4+ T cells from blood. The sequence was collected from a human donor in good health. The chain is built from TRBV18 and TRBJ2-3, with D hard to call. CDR3 protein: CASSRTLGADTQYF. Here the CDR3 DNA reads TGTGCCAGCTCAAGGACCCTTGGGGCAGATACGCAGTATTTT.